Following are 18 T cell receptor beta chains from one sample sequenced in a study of breast tumors, draining lymph nodes, adjacent tissues. TCRdb passed the multiplex PCR reads through MiXCR, listing each CDR3 protein once. The table lists some 140,000 distinct CDR3 sequences, 20% to 25% of them singletons, with around 2.6% in the top ten. Axillary draining lymph nodes of breast cancer patients supplied the node samples. The sequencing input was axillary lymph node tissue. The receptors stem from a female donor with breast cancer. Some clones in this sample may be carry-over from other donors' samples.

As for this clonotype: A much larger clone lies one base from this, so it may be a read error. The chain joins TRBV10-1 to TRBJ2-7; TRBD1 or TRBD2 may be the D gene (5 bases each). The germline V gene encodes CDR1 WNHNN and CDR2 SYGVQD (reference sequence). Trimming left V 4 bases short and J 6 bases short, with 7 bases between. The CDR3 runs 11 residues. The DNA of the CDR3 is TGCGCCAGCAGTGGTGGGGGCGAGCAGTACTTC. Its translation: CASSGGGEQYF.

This clonotype was seen ten or more times. The J gene is TRBJ2-3, the V gene TRBV10-3, with 8 bases lining up with TRBD2. Germline V gene data show CDR1 as ENHRY and CDR2 as SYGVKD. V shed 6 bases and J 4 bases; nucleotides not matched to a gene: 15. The CDR3 length is 17 residues. The CDR3 DNA is TGTGCCATCAGCGATTCACTTTGGGCGGGAGGCCCAGATACGCAGTATTTT. It specifies CAISDSLWAGGPDTQYF.

In regard to this clonotype: A much larger clone lies one base from this, so it may be a read error. V is TRBV5-6 and J is TRBJ1-6, with D perhaps TRBD1 (5 bases). CDR3 size: 14 residues. V shed 0 bases and J shed 9 bases, with 10 bases lying between them. Germline V gives CDR1 SGHDT, CDR2 YYEEEE. For the CDR3, the DNA is TGTGCCAGCAGCTTGGGGCGGGGGGTTTCACCCCTCCACTTT. The encoded protein is CASSLGRGVSPLHF.

This clonotype was observed many times. This chain connects TRBV7-2 to TRBJ1-5; no definite D call. The CDR3 totals 14 residues. The V end lost 3 bases, the J end lost 0 bases, and 6 bases lay between the germline ends. From germline, CDR1 is SGHTA and CDR2 FQGNSA. CDR3 residues: CASSFTSSNQPQHF. In DNA form, the CDR3 reads TGTGCCAGCAGCTTTACAAGTAGCAATCAGCCCCAGCATTTT. Full variable domain (remainder filled in from reference TRBV7-2 and TRBJ1-5): GAGVSQSPSNKVTEKGKDVELRCDPISGHTALYWYRQSLGQGLEFLIYFQGNSAPDKSGLPSDRFSAERTGGSVSTLTIQRTQQEDSAVYLCASSFTSSNQPQHFGDGTRLSIL.

The chain has TRBV6-1 and TRBJ2-6, with D perhaps matching TRBD1 (5 bases). Germline V CDR1 and CDR2: MNHNS, SASEGT. The CDR3 is made up of 16 amino acids. Trimming stripped 3 bases from V and 1 base from J, with 10 bases between. The CDR3 DNA reads as TGTGCCAGCAGTGAGTTGACAGTATCTGGGGCCAACGTCCTGACTTTC. Its protein product is CASSELTVSGANVLTF.

In its sample, this clonotype was seen many times. The chain combines TRBV20-1 with TRBJ2-3; 11 nucleotides align to TRBD2. CDR1 DFQATT and CDR2 SNEGSKA come from the germline V gene (reference sequence). This CDR3 comprises 15 residues. After removal of 3 bases from V and 2 bases from J, the junction contained 4 bases not matched to a gene. The CDR3: CSARGLAAATDTQYF. CDR3 sequence (DNA): TGCAGTGCTAGGGGACTAGCGGCTGCCACAGATACGCAGTATTTT.

Concerning this clonotype itself: A much larger clone lies one base from this, so it may be a read error. This chain uses TRBV12-3 or TRBV12-4 with TRBJ1-6; D not certain. V lost 6 bases and J 9 bases, leaving 9 bases between the germline ends. This CDR3 has 12 amino acids. In DNA form, the CDR3 reads TGTGCCAGCAGCGCTTGTGTTTCACCCCTCCACTTT. It specifies CASSACVSPLHF.

There are many counts of this clonotype. V usage is TRBV29-1 and J usage is TRBJ2-3; D is possibly TRBD2 (7 bases). Germline V gene sequence: CDR1 SQVTM, CDR2 ANQGSEA. Trimming removed 4 bases from V and 4 bases from J, with 12 bases in between. This CDR3 is built from 13 residues. CDR3 DNA: TGCAGCGTTGGAGGGGGGGAAGCAGATACGCAGTATTTT. Encoded protein: CSVGGGEADTQYF.

This clonotype came up many times. The V gene is TRBV27, the J gene TRBJ2-5; D gene unclear. Trimming removed 2 bases at V and 7 bases at J, with 8 bases between. The CDR3 contains 12 residues. From germline, CDR1 is MNHEY and CDR2 SMNVEV (reference sequence). DNA for the CDR3: TGTGCCAGCAGTTTACCTAAGGGGACCCAGTACTTC. It yields the protein CASSLPKGTQYF.

There are many counts of this clonotype. The chain has TRBV7-9 and TRBJ1-4, with D perhaps matching TRBD1 (5 bases). Germline CDR1 SEHNR, CDR2 FQNEAQ (reference sequence). Trimming shortened V by 1 base and J by 8 bases, and 14 bases separated the two germline ends. The CDR3 extends over 15 amino acids. DNA of the CDR3: TGTGCCAGCAGCTTAGAAGGGATGGAGGGGGAAAAACTGTTTTTT. This translates into CASSLEGMEGEKLFF.

Ten or more counts support this clonotype. The chain has TRBV15 and TRBJ2-1; 9 positions match TRBD2. The CDR3 extends over 17 amino acids. The ends lost 4 bases at V and 0 bases at J; junction bases unmatched: 7. Germline assignment: CDR1 LNHNV and CDR2 YYDKDF (reference sequence). CDR3 in amino acids: CATSITRLAASYNEQFF. The CDR3 DNA reads TGTGCCACCAGCATCACTCGACTAGCGGCCTCCTACAATGAGCAGTTCTTC.

In its sample, this clonotype was seen many times. This chain links TRBV7-9 with TRBJ1-4; 8 nucleotides align to TRBD1. The CDR3 has 16 amino acids. From germline, CDR1 is SEHNR and CDR2 FQNEAQ (reference sequence). J was trimmed by 5 bases and V by 0 bases; bases with no gene match: 5. CDR3 sequence: CASSLADRGVNEKLFF. The CDR3 DNA reads as TGTGCCAGCAGCTTAGCCGACAGGGGAGTAAATGAAAAACTGTTTTTT.

V is TRBV5-8 and J is TRBJ1-1; 8 nucleotides match TRBD1. The junction had 8 bases not matched to a gene; V was cut back by 3 bases and J by 4 bases. The CDR3 covers 15 residues. Germline V gene sequence: CDR1 SGHTS, CDR2 YDEGEE. CDR3 sequence: CASSYETGVVTEAFF. CDR3 bases: TGTGCCAGCAGCTACGAGACAGGGGTCGTCACTGAAGCTTTCTTT. Looking up the rest from reference TRBV5-8 and TRBJ1-1 gives the full variable domain: EAGVTQSPTHLIKTRGQQATLRCSPISGHTSVYWYQQALGLGLQFLLWYDEGEERNRGNFPPRFSGRQFPNYSSELNVNALELEDSALYLCASSYETGVVTEAFFGQGTRLTVV.

This clonotype was recorded at least ten times. This rearrangement joins TRBV7-9 to TRBJ2-2; D not certain. Germline assignment: CDR1 SEHNR and CDR2 FQNEAQ (reference sequence). The CDR3 spans 16 residues. The V end was cut by 6 bases, the J end by 4 bases, with 18 bases between. CDR3 protein: CASSRRGREITGELFF. The CDR3 DNA sequence: TGTGCCAGCAGTAGACGTGGCCGCGAAATCACCGGGGAGCTGTTTTTT.

In this sample, this clonotype turned up many times. The chain is built from TRBV24-1 and TRBJ2-3, with 10 nucleotides matching TRBD2. The ends lost 7 bases at V and 0 bases at J; junction bases unmatched: 0. The CDR3 is 14 amino acids. The V gene's germline CDR1 is KGHDR and CDR2 SFDVKD. The CDR3 spells CATRTSGSTDTQYF. The CDR3 nucleotides are TGTGCCACCAGGACTAGCGGGAGCACAGATACGCAGTATTTT.

This clonotype was picked up many times. The gene calls are TRBV10-3 and TRBJ2-3; 7 nucleotides agree with TRBD2. Trimming cost V 11 bases and J 2 bases; bases outside gene matches: 13. Germline assignment: CDR1 ENHRY and CDR2 SYGVKD. The CDR3 length is 15 residues. The CDR3 region has the DNA TGTGCCTCGCACGCGAGGGCGGGAGTCACAGATACGCAGTATTTT. Its protein is CASHARAGVTDTQYF.

Many counts were recorded for this clonotype. The chain links TRBV19 to TRBJ2-7; TRBD1 matches at 10 bases. This CDR3 has 16 amino acids. The germline V gene encodes CDR1 LNHDA and CDR2 SQIVND (reference sequence). J gave up 0 bases and V 5 bases, and 7 bases lay outside the gene matches. CDR3 bases: TGTGCCAGTAGTCCCCGGGACAGGGGTGGCTCCTACGAGCAGTACTTC. Residues: CASSPRDRGGSYEQYF.

The table lists this clonotype with many counts. V and J are TRBV20-1 and TRBJ2-7; 8 bases map to TRBD2. This CDR3 spans 15 amino acids. The ends lost 3 bases at V and 2 bases at J; junction bases unmatched: 9. Germline V lookup: CDR1 DFQATT, CDR2 SNEGSKA (reference sequence). CDR3 nucleotide sequence: TGCAGTGCTAGTAGGGCCGGGACTAGGGCCTACGAGCAGTACTTC. It yields the protein CSASRAGTRAYEQYF.